This record covers a single T cell receptor beta chain. Its specificity is unknown. This sample is part of a study of T cell responses to AZD1222 COVID-19 vaccine. Findings of the study overall: Spike-specific TCR repertoires showed rising breadth and depth after two AZD1222 doses.

The CDR3 is made up of 12 amino acids. Trimming removed 7 bases at V and 10 bases at J, with 16 bases between. In germline, CDR1 is MDHEN, CDR2 SYDVKM. Timing groups of about 4 and about 12 weeks for second doses were pooled. Sequenced by immunoSEQ multiplex PCR; TCRdb stores in-frame clones only, minus some. In the table there are 250,000 to 300,000 clones, 90% to 95% of which are singletons. The origin of this receptor is an adult who received the AZD1222 COVID-19 vaccine. The source material was peripheral blood, sampled 28 days after the second AZD1222 dose. The chain couples TRBV28 to TRBJ1-2, with a weak D call TRBD1 (6 bases). The CDR3 DNA reads as TGTGCCAGCACCCTACAGGGTTGGGACTACACCTTC. Translating gives CASTLQGWDYTF.